This is a list of T cell receptor beta chains from one sample in a study of shared clonotypes between healthy human individuals. Only in-frame clones appear in the TCRdb table, and some are missing; sequencing was by immunoSEQ multiplex PCR. Of a few million clones in the sample, roughly 93% were seen once. Sequencing was done on a sample of naive CD8+ T cells from PBMCs. The receptors derive from a man younger than 30 in good health. Some clones in this sample may be carry-over from other donors' samples. CDR3s include the opening cysteine and the closing phenylalanine or tryptophan. D genes are given only for firm matches. Rows give clone size only sometimes, using once, few, many, or a class for an expanded clone.

J gene,D gene,clone size,V gene,CDR3 protein,CDR3 DNA
TRBJ2-1,TRBD2,NA,TRBV11-2,CASSLGREGRGNEQFF,TGTGCCAGCAGCTTAGGCCGGGAGGGCCGGGGGAATGAGCAGTTCTTC
TRBJ2-2,TRBD1,NA,TRBV7-9,CASRPSTGTGELFF,TGTGCCAGCAGACCTTCGACAGGGACCGGGGAGCTGTTTTTT
TRBJ1-1,NA,NA,TRBV19,CASSNGQGLAEAFF,TGTGCCAGTAGTAATGGGCAGGGTTTGGCTGAAGCTTTCTTT
TRBJ2-1,TRBD2,NA,TRBV10-3,CATLAGESYNEQFF,TGTGCCACATTAGCGGGAGAATCCTACAATGAGCAGTTCTTC
TRBJ1-1,NA,few,TRBV5-1,CASSSGGFTGMNTEAFF,TGCGCCAGCAGCTCTGGTGGGTTTACAGGGATGAACACTGAAGCTTTCTTT
TRBJ2-7,TRBD1,NA,TRBV5-1,CASRAGQGVSYEQYF,TGCGCCAGCAGAGCTGGACAGGGTGTATCCTACGAGCAGTACTTC
TRBJ1-2,TRBD1,NA,TRBV4-3,CASSQDGSGTAGYTF,TGCGCCAGCAGCCAAGATGGAAGCGGGACAGCAGGCTACACCTTC
TRBJ2-7,NA,NA,TRBV5-1,CASSLAGGPYEQYF,TGCGCCAGCAGCTTGGCCGGGGGCCCCTACGAGCAGTACTTC
TRBJ2-5,TRBD1,NA,TRBV28,CASSTDRGPSKETQYF,TGTGCCAGCAGTACTGACAGGGGACCGTCCAAAGAGACCCAGTACTTC
TRBJ2-1,TRBD2,NA,TRBV7-8,CASSLFGLADYNEQFF,TGTGCCAGCAGCTTGTTTGGACTAGCGGACTACAATGAGCAGTTCTTC
TRBJ2-7,NA,NA,TRBV27,CASSLLGFGRYYEQYF,TGTGCCAGCAGTTTATTGGGTTTCGGGCGCTACTACGAGCAGTACTTC
TRBJ2-1,NA,NA,TRBV27,CASVRAAWDNNEQFF,TGTGCCAGCGTAAGAGCCGCGTGGGATAACAATGAGCAGTTCTTC
TRBJ2-7,NA,NA,TRBV6-1,CATVPGFYTSYEQYF,TGTGCCACAGTCCCTGGTTTCTATACCTCCTACGAGCAGTACTTC
TRBJ2-1,NA,NA,TRBV19,CASSPGTPWLEQFF,TGTGCCAGTAGCCCGGGGACCCCTTGGCTTGAGCAGTTCTTC
TRBJ2-3,NA,NA,TRBV28,CASSLTPGSGTDTQYF,TGTGCCAGCAGTTTAACGCCGGGGAGCGGCACAGATACGCAGTATTTT
TRBJ2-1,TRBD1,NA,TRBV4-1,CASGTANEQFF,TGCGCCAGCGGGACAGCCAATGAGCAGTTCTTC
TRBJ2-7,NA,NA,TRBV7-6,CASSPRQDYEQYF,TGTGCCAGCAGCCCAAGACAGGACTACGAGCAGTACTTC
TRBJ2-3,NA,once,TRBV28,CASSYISSSTDTQYF,TGTGCCAGCAGCTATATTTCCTCTAGCACAGATACGCAGTATTTT
TRBJ2-7,NA,once,TRBV5-6,CASSFIGGAISYEQYF,TGTGCCAGCAGCTTTATCGGGGGAGCGATCTCCTACGAGCAGTACTTC
TRBJ1-2,NA,NA,TRBV4-1,CASSHKGPGSSSSGGYTF,TGCGCCAGCAGCCACAAAGGGCCGGGGAGCTCCAGTTCGGGTGGCTACACCTTC
TRBJ2-1,NA,NA,TRBV6-5,CASSYLASSYNEQFF,TGTGCCAGCAGTTATTTGGCTAGCTCCTACAATGAGCAGTTCTTC
TRBJ2-7,TRBD1,NA,TRBV27,CASSLLTGTGAYEQYF,TGTGCCAGCAGTTTACTCACCGGGACAGGGGCCTACGAGCAGTACTTC
TRBJ2-1,NA,NA,TRBV28,CASSSGVNEQFF,TGTGCCAGCAGTTCAGGGGTAAATGAGCAGTTCTTC
TRBJ2-5,NA,NA,TRBV7-9,CASSQDYRETQYF,TGTGCCAGCAGCCAGGATTACAGGGAGACCCAGTACTTC
TRBJ2-7,NA,NA,TRBV27,CASSLSYGTAYEQYF,TGTGCCAGCAGTTTATCTTACGGGACGGCCTACGAGCAGTACTTC
TRBJ1-2,TRBD1,NA,TRBV9,CASSLNWRGLVYGYTF,TGTGCCAGCAGCCTGAATTGGAGGGGGCTGGTCTATGGCTACACCTTC
TRBJ2-3,TRBD1,NA,TRBV7-2,CASSLVSTGATDTQYF,TGTGCCAGCAGCTTAGTCTCGACAGGGGCCACAGATACGCAGTATTTT
TRBJ1-5,NA,NA,TRBV5-4,CASSLAGKNQPQHF,TGTGCCAGCAGCTTGGCCGGGAAGAATCAGCCCCAGCATTTT
TRBJ1-2,NA,NA,TRBV28,CASKARGVDGYTF,TGTGCCAGCAAGGCCAGGGGCGTTGATGGCTACACCTTC
TRBJ2-2,NA,NA,TRBV5-1,CASSTQAGELFF,TGCGCCAGCAGCACCCAAGCCGGGGAGCTGTTTTTT
TRBJ1-5,TRBD1,NA,TRBV30,CAWSSDRGNQPQHF,TGTGCCTGGAGTTCCGACAGGGGAAATCAGCCCCAGCATTTT
TRBJ2-2,TRBD2,once,TRBV5-4,CASSLVIAGNTGELFF,TGTGCCAGCAGCTTGGTTATAGCGGGGAACACCGGGGAGCTGTTTTTT
TRBJ2-1,NA,NA,TRBV7-8,CASSLDYNEQFF,TGTGCCAGCAGCTTGGACTACAATGAGCAGTTCTTC
TRBJ2-7,TRBD1,NA,TRBV28,CASSLEGQGEYGEQYF,TGTGCCAGCAGTTTAGAAGGACAGGGGGAATATGGCGAGCAGTACTTC
TRBJ2-3,NA,NA,TRBV9,CASSVQLGTDTQYF,TGTGCCAGCAGCGTTCAGTTGGGCACAGATACGCAGTATTTT
TRBJ1-2,TRBD1,NA,TRBV6-5,CASSYVQGADYGYTF,TGTGCCAGCAGTTACGTACAGGGGGCCGACTATGGCTACACCTTC
TRBJ2-5,NA,NA,TRBV14,CASSQDLFSGVKETQYF,TGTGCCAGCAGCCAAGATCTGTTCTCTGGGGTGAAAGAGACCCAGTACTTC
TRBJ2-4,NA,NA,TRBV28,CASSGEGRYF,TGTGCCAGCAGTGGTGAAGGCCGGTACTTC
TRBJ2-3,TRBD2,NA,TRBV4-3,CASSQTSGRAATDTQYF,TGCGCCAGCAGCCAAACTAGCGGGAGGGCCGCGACAGATACGCAGTATTTT
TRBJ2-7,TRBD1,NA,TRBV6-1,CASSDLGTGGGEQYF,TGTGCCAGCAGTGACTTAGGGACAGGGGGTGGTGAGCAGTACTTC
TRBJ1-1,TRBD1,NA,TRBV12-5,CASGLDAGGATEAFF,TGTGCTAGTGGTTTGGACGCAGGGGGGGCCACTGAAGCTTTCTTT
TRBJ2-7,TRBD1,NA,TRBV6-5,CASSPGTVYEQYF,TGTGCCAGCAGCCCCGGGACAGTCTACGAGCAGTACTTC
TRBJ2-7,NA,NA,TRBV9,CASSSHATGSYEQYF,TGTGCCAGCAGCTCCCACGCGACAGGCTCCTACGAGCAGTACTTC
TRBJ1-1,NA,NA,TRBV7-8,CASSSGVGVWVTEAFF,TGTGCCAGCAGCTCCGGTGTTGGGGTGTGGGTCACTGAAGCTTTCTTT
TRBJ2-3,NA,NA,TRBV28,CASSSQSWDTQYF,TGTGCCAGCAGTTCACAAAGCTGGGATACGCAGTATTTT
TRBJ2-1,TRBD2,NA,TRBV7-9,CASSWPTSGSYNEQFF,TGTGCCAGCAGCTGGCCCACTAGCGGGTCTTACAATGAGCAGTTCTTC
TRBJ1-1,TRBD1,few,TRBV7-9,CASSLPIGTVMNTEAFF,TGTGCCAGCAGCTTACCTATAGGGACAGTTATGAACACTGAAGCTTTCTTT
TRBJ2-7,NA,NA,TRBV27,CASISVKGKGYEQYF,TGTGCCAGCATCTCCGTCAAGGGTAAGGGCTACGAGCAGTACTTC
TRBJ2-7,TRBD1,NA,TRBV18,CASSPRDRAVSSYEQYF,TGTGCCAGCTCACCCCGGGACAGGGCCGTGAGTTCCTACGAGCAGTACTTC
TRBJ1-2,NA,NA,TRBV19,CASSPASSSGYTF,TGTGCCAGTAGCCCCGCCTCGTCGAGTGGCTACACCTTC
TRBJ2-7,NA,NA,TRBV27,CASSFSLGSYEQYF,TGTGCCAGCAGTTTCAGCCTGGGCTCCTACGAGCAGTACTTC
TRBJ2-1,NA,NA,TRBV5-6,CASSLLENEQFF,TGTGCCAGCAGCTTGTTAGAGAATGAGCAGTTCTTC
TRBJ2-3,TRBD2,NA,TRBV27,CASSTSGLTDTQYF,TGTGCCAGCAGCACTAGCGGGCTCACAGATACGCAGTATTTT
TRBJ2-7,TRBD2,NA,TRBV7-2,CASSLASGGLSYEQYF,TGTGCCAGCAGCTTAGCCTCGGGGGGGCTCTCCTACGAGCAGTACTTC
TRBJ2-7,NA,NA,TRBV19,CASSIRPVGASEQYF,TGTGCCAGTAGTATACGTCCGGTGGGGGCGAGCGAGCAGTACTTC
TRBJ1-2,NA,NA,TRBV5-4,CASSSGLIDNYGYTF,TGTGCCAGCAGCTCTGGGTTGATCGATAACTATGGCTACACCTTC
TRBJ2-7,NA,once,TRBV5-4,CASSTTREQYF,TGTGCCAGCAGCACAACTAGAGAGCAGTACTTC
TRBJ1-2,NA,NA,TRBV19,CASLGEGYGYTF,TGTGCCAGCCTAGGGGAGGGATATGGCTACACCTTC
TRBJ1-2,TRBD1,once,TRBV7-2,CASSFSGTAFNYGYTF,TGTGCCAGCAGCTTCTCGGGGACAGCATTTAACTATGGCTACACCTTC
TRBJ1-2,NA,NA,TRBV29-1,CSVDPGPWRGYTF,TGCAGCGTCGACCCCGGGCCGTGGAGAGGCTACACCTTC